Given below is one TCR beta chain in context. Its specificity is not known. The sample comes from a study of cytomegalovirus exposure and HLA in healthy donors. Study-wide findings and caveats: TCR beta chains numbering under 200 were designated cytomegalovirus-associated.

Trimming stripped 9 bases from V and 0 bases from J, with 8 bases between. The CDR3 loop spans 13 amino acids. Germline CDR1 reads LNHDA; CDR2 reads SQIVND (reference sequence). Assay used: immunoSEQ multiplex PCR; TCRdb lists only in-frame clones, some missing. This sample has roughly 65,000 clones, with roughly 94% found just once. The chain links TRBV19 to TRBJ2-2; D gene ambiguous. The sequencing input was PBMCs. The clonotype originates from a man aged 18 to 30 in good health and CMV-seropositive. Here the CDR3 DNA reads TGTGCCAGCACATTGGCGAACACCGGGGAGCTGTTTTTT. It specifies CASTLANTGELFF.